This T cell receptor (beta chain) was captured in a study of T cell changes during pregnancy in multiple sclerosis. With regard to this clone: Compared with germline, one end of the junction differs, possibly owing to a read error.

Germline CDR1 is SGHTA and CDR2 is FQGTGA. The CDR3 covers 14 residues. Using immunoSEQ multiplex PCR, the repertoire was profiled, and TCRdb retains in-frame clones only, with some absent. Altogether tens of thousands of clones are present, roughly nine tenths being singletons, with the ten largest covering 0.73%. The source is a female donor with multiple sclerosis, enrolled in a pregnancy study. The sequences come from CD4+ T cells from peripheral blood mononuclear cells, collected before pregnancy. The chain employs TRBV7-3 and TRBJ2-3; D not resolved. As DNA, the CDR3 is TGTGCCAGCAGCCTAACGGTAGCTGTAGATACGCAGTATTTT. As protein: CASSLTVAVDTQYF. The whole variable domain, remainder taken from reference TRBV7-3 and TRBJ2-3, is GAGVSQTPSNKVTEKGKYVELRCDPISGHTALYWYRQSLGQGPEFLIYFQGTGAADDSGLPNDRFFAVRPEGSVSTLKIQRTERGDSAVYLCASSLTVAVDTQYFGPGTRLTVL.